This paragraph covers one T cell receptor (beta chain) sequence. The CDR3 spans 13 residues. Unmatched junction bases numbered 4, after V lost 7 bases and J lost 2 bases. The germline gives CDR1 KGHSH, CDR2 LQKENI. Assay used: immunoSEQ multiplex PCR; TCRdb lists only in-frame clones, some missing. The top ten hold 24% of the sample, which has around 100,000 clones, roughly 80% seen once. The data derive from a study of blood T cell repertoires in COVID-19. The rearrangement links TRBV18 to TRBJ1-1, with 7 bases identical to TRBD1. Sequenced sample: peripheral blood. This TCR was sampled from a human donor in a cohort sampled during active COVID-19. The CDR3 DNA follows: TGTGCCAGCTTACAGGGGCGTAACACTGAAGCTTTCTTT. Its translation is CASLQGRNTEAFF.